Presented here are 25 T cell receptor beta chains from one specimen sequenced in a study of identical twins. A single record per CDR3 protein comes from TCRdb applying MiXCR to the 5' RACE reads. The table has some 250,000 distinct CDR3 sequences, over 9.5% seen once. The data also belong to a second study, concerning yellow fever vaccine responses in identical twins.

Input material: memory (CD45RO+) T cells sorted from blood. Source of these receptors: a woman aged 18-35 years in good health.

This clonotype was seen only a few times. The chain joins TRBV20-1 to TRBJ2-1; 11 bases map to TRBD2. Germline CDR1 is DFQATT and CDR2 is SNEGSKA (reference sequence). Germline trimming cut 3 bases from V and 0 bases from J; bases unmatched to any gene: 1. This CDR3 spans 15 amino acids. The CDR3 bases are TGCAGTGCTAGTGGGACTAGCGGCTCCTACAATGAGCAGTTCTTC. It specifies CSASGTSGSYNEQFF.

The V and J genes are TRBV2 and TRBJ2-7; 10 bases agree with TRBD1. The CDR3 has 15 amino acids. Trimming at V came to 1 base and at J to 4 bases, leaving 4 bases not matched to a gene. CDR1 and CDR2 from the germline V gene are SNHLY and FYNNEI. The CDR3 DNA reads TGTGCCAGCAGTGAAGGAAGGGGACAGGGGTACGAGCAGTACTTC. This translates into CASSEGRGQGYEQYF. Looking up the rest from reference TRBV2 and TRBJ2-7 gives the full variable domain: EPEVTQTPSHQVTQMGQEVILRCVPISNHLYFYWYRQILGQKVEFLVSFYNNEISEKSEIFDDQFSVERPDGSNFTLKIRSTKLEDSAMYFCASSEGRGQGYEQYFGPGTRLTVT.

The V and J genes are TRBV6-1 and TRBJ1-2; 7 positions match TRBD1. V dropped 6 bases and J dropped 7; count of bases not matched to a gene: 8. Germline loops: CDR1 MNHNS, CDR2 SASEGT. The CDR3 spans 13 residues. The CDR3 loop is CASRREGAGGYTF. As DNA, the CDR3 is TGTGCCAGCAGGCGTGAGGGGGCAGGTGGCTACACCTTC.

The V call is TRBV30, the J call TRBJ2-1, with 8 bases aligning to TRBD2. V lost 1 base to trimming and J lost 3 bases; unmatched junction nucleotides: 5. The CDR3 loop spans 15 amino acids. Germline CDR1 is GTSNPN and CDR2 is SVGIG (reference sequence). CDR3 nucleotides: TGTGCCTGGAGTGGTGTCAGCGGGGGCTACAATGAGCAGTTCTTC. Its translation: CAWSGVSGGYNEQFF.

This clonotype came up a few times. This chain uses TRBV20-1 with TRBJ2-1; TRBD2 agrees at 7 bases. Per germline, CDR1 DFQATT and CDR2 SNEGSKA (reference sequence). Trimming cost V 6 bases and J 7 bases; bases outside gene matches: 12. This CDR3 has 14 residues. The CDR3: CSAAGDQISNEQFF. The CDR3 nucleotides read TGCAGTGCCGCGGGGGACCAGATTTCGAATGAGCAGTTCTTC.

This clonotype was seen a few times. V and J are TRBV3-1 and TRBJ2-5; D is perhaps TRBD2 (6 bases). Germline V gene lookup returns CDR1 LGHDT and CDR2 YNNKEL (reference sequence). Trimming stripped 2 bases from V and 3 bases from J, with 7 bases between. The CDR3 runs 13 residues. The CDR3 loop is CASSQLAKETQYF. For the CDR3, the DNA is TGTGCCAGCAGCCAACTAGCGAAAGAGACCCAGTACTTC.

This clonotype was counted ten times or more. V is TRBV12-3 or TRBV12-4 and J is TRBJ2-2; no firm D call. CDR3 length equals 13 residues. Trimming removed 5 bases from V and 4 bases from J, with 8 bases in between. The chain's CDR3 is CASSPQSTGELFF. CDR3 nucleotides: TGTGCCAGCAGTCCCCAATCCACCGGGGAGCTGTTTTTT.

The rearrangement links TRBV27 to TRBJ1-2; D not certain. The CDR3 loop spans 16 amino acids. The ends were cut back, 2 bases at V and 0 bases at J, with 13 bases in the middle. In germline, CDR1 is MNHEY, CDR2 SMNVEV (reference sequence). CDR3 region: CASSLGWERTNYGYTF. In DNA, the CDR3 is TGTGCCAGCAGTTTAGGGTGGGAGAGAACTAACTATGGCTACACCTTC.

The gene calls are TRBV6-5 and TRBJ1-4, with TRBD1 matching over 7 bases. CDR3 size: 17 residues. Trimming took 0 bases from V and 7 from J; bases not matched to a gene: 11. CDR1 and CDR2 (germline): MNHEY, SVGAGI. The chain's CDR3 is CASSYSMGGGGGEKLFF. For the CDR3, the DNA is TGTGCCAGCAGTTACTCGATGGGAGGAGGGGGCGGTGAAAAACTGTTTTTT.

The gene calls are TRBV3-1 and TRBJ1-1; D is perhaps TRBD1 (5 bases). Germline assignment: CDR1 LGHDT and CDR2 YNNKEL (reference sequence). V was pared by 7 bases and J by 0 bases, with 9 bases between. The CDR3 contains 13 residues. The CDR3 DNA reads TGTGCCAGCACTCGGGGCTTGAACACTGAAGCTTTCTTT. It encodes CASTRGLNTEAFF.

This clonotype has a count of ten or more. The chain uses TRBV6-1 and TRBJ2-7, with D perhaps being TRBD1 or TRBD2 (5 bases each). The germline V gene encodes CDR1 MNHNS and CDR2 SASEGT. V lost 6 bases and J 1 base, leaving 13 bases between the germline ends. The CDR3 consists of 14 residues. The CDR3 region is CASRAGAGSYEQYF. CDR3 coding DNA: TGTGCCAGCAGGGCCGGGGCAGGGTCCTACGAGCAGTACTTC.

This clonotype was recorded a few times. The chain employs TRBV20-1 and TRBJ2-3; 11 nucleotides align to TRBD2. Per the germline V gene, CDR1 is DFQATT and CDR2 is SNEGSKA (reference sequence). The CDR3 is 16 amino acids. V lost 5 bases to trimming and J lost 3 bases; unmatched junction nucleotides: 10. CDR3 in amino acids: CSASGTSGLKTDTQYF. The CDR3 bases are TGCAGTGCTTCCGGGACTAGCGGCTTGAAAACAGATACGCAGTATTTT.

This clonotype was found a few times. The chain employs TRBV7-2 and TRBJ2-5, with 7 bases fitting TRBD1. The CDR3 extends over 15 amino acids. V was clipped by 5 bases and J by 3 bases; unmatched bases: 9. CDR1 SGHTA and CDR2 FQGNSA come from the germline V gene. In DNA form, the CDR3 reads TGTGCCAGCAGCAAACAGACAGGGTTCGAAGAGACCCAGTACTTC. This encodes CASSKQTGFEETQYF.

This clonotype was picked up a small number of times. V usage is TRBV7-9 and J usage is TRBJ2-1; TRBD1 agrees at 10 bases. Trimming removed 4 bases from V and 8 bases from J; junction bases left unmatched: 8. The CDR3 is 15 amino acids. The germline gives CDR1 SEHNR, CDR2 FQNEAQ (reference sequence). The CDR3 DNA sequence: TGTGCCAGCAGCTCGGCCGGGACAGGGGCTCATGAGCAGTTCTTC. As protein: CASSSAGTGAHEQFF.

This sequence joins TRBV6-1 and TRBJ2-7; D is possibly TRBD1 (6 bases). Trimming cost V 6 bases and J 7 bases, with 19 bases left between them. From germline, CDR1 is MNHNS and CDR2 SASEGT. The CDR3 loop spans 14 amino acids. CDR3 bases: TGTGCCAGCAGGTCCTGGGGGCCCCTAGGGGAGCAGTACTTC. It is translated as CASRSWGPLGEQYF.

V and J are TRBV5-6 and TRBJ1-6; D is perhaps TRBD1 (5 bases). Germline CDR1 SGHDT, CDR2 YYEEEE. The ends were cut back, 3 bases at V and 6 bases at J, with 13 bases in the middle. The CDR3 is made up of 15 amino acids. CDR3 in amino acids: CASSSTGRLNSPLHF. The DNA of the CDR3 is TGTGCCAGCAGCTCTACGGGACGGCTTAATTCACCCCTCCACTTT.

Only a few counts were recorded for this clonotype. This chain uses TRBV20-1 with TRBJ1-4; TRBD1 might be the D (5 bases). The CDR3 sequence is 13 residues long. Germline CDR1 reads DFQATT; CDR2 reads SNEGSKA (reference sequence). V shed 2 bases and J shed 7 bases, with 11 bases lying between them. CDR3 nucleotides: TGCAGTGCTAGACAGGGTTTGACTGAAAAACTGTTTTTT. Its protein product is CSARQGLTEKLFF.

The genes are TRBV6-5 and TRBJ2-2; D is perhaps TRBD1 or TRBD2 (6 bases each). CDR3 length: 16 amino acids. Germline-derived CDR1 and CDR2 are MNHEY and SVGAGI. V was clipped by 2 bases and J by 4 bases, with 14 bases between them. The CDR3 sequence: CASSYGRGHGTGELFF. As DNA, the CDR3 is TGTGCCAGCAGTTACGGTCGGGGGCACGGCACCGGGGAGCTGTTTTTT.

The V call is TRBV20-1, the J call TRBJ2-2; D is perhaps TRBD2 (5 bases). V gave up 3 bases and J gave up 0 bases, with 11 bases separating them. CDR3 length: 15 amino acids. From germline, CDR1 is DFQATT and CDR2 SNEGSKA (reference sequence). CDR3 sequence reads: CSASLSGPNTGELFF. DNA for the CDR3: TGCAGTGCTAGCCTCAGCGGTCCGAACACCGGGGAGCTGTTTTTT.

In this sample, this clonotype turned up many times. J is TRBJ1-4 and V is TRBV2; 8 nucleotides agree with TRBD1. Trimming cost V 7 bases and J 10 bases; bases outside gene matches: 8. The germline gives CDR1 SNHLY, CDR2 FYNNEI. CDR3 length: 13 residues. The CDR3 DNA follows: TGTGCCAGCAAGGAGGACAGGGCGACAAAACTGTTTTTT. Its protein product is CASKEDRATKLFF.

This clonotype has a handful of counts. The chain combines TRBV20-1 with TRBJ2-7; D may be TRBD2 (5 bases). V was cut by 3 bases and J by 1 base, with 10 bases left in between. The CDR3 totals 13 residues. Germline assignment: CDR1 DFQATT and CDR2 SNEGSKA (reference sequence). CDR3 residues: CSARGSHSYEQYF. The CDR3 nucleotides read TGCAGTGCTAGGGGGAGCCATTCCTACGAGCAGTACTTC.

The chain has TRBV6-1 and TRBJ2-1; TRBD1 aligns across 9 bases. V trimming: 9 bases; J trimming: 7 bases; junction bases outside the gene matches: 10. The CDR3 contains 14 residues. From germline, CDR1 is MNHNS and CDR2 SASEGT. Written as DNA, the CDR3 is TGTGCCAGTACCGGGACAGGGAATGGGAATGAGCAGTTCTTC. The encoded protein is CASTGTGNGNEQFF.

This clonotype was recorded at least ten times. The V gene is TRBV12-3 or TRBV12-4, the J gene TRBJ2-7; 8 bases fit TRBD1. V lost 5 bases, J lost 6 bases, and 3 bases stayed unmatched. There are 12 residues in the CDR3. Here the CDR3 reads CASSKQGGEQYF. Written as DNA, the CDR3 is TGTGCCAGCAGTAAACAGGGGGGCGAGCAGTACTTC.

The V and J genes are TRBV11-2 and TRBJ2-3; 13 nucleotides match TRBD2. The CDR3 spans 13 residues. V lost 5 bases and J lost 11; bases outside the gene matches: 4. Germline CDR1 is SGHAT and CDR2 is FQNNGV. For the CDR3, the DNA is TGTGCCAGCAGCATAAGACTAGCGGGAGGGCAGTATTTT. Encoded protein: CASSIRLAGGQYF.

This rearrangement joins TRBV28 to TRBJ2-3; D may be TRBD2 (6 bases). Trimming shortened V by 3 bases and J by 1 base, and 20 bases separated the two germline ends. The CDR3 has 18 residues. Germline V gene sequence: CDR1 MDHEN, CDR2 SYDVKM. The CDR3 region is CASSFGPPGVGGTDTQYF. For the CDR3, the DNA is TGTGCCAGCAGTTTTGGTCCGCCGGGGGTGGGTGGCACAGATACGCAGTATTTT.